This TCR beta chain was captured in a study of vaccination and CD4 T cells after COVID-19. This CDR3 has 12 amino acids. Trimming removed 8 bases from V and 7 bases from J, with 13 bases in between. Points on this clonotype: The target antigen is unknown.

Treatment reported: approximately nine-day PBMC culture with coronavirus spike peptide pools or control peptides (ViraFEST assay). TCRs were sequenced by ViraFEST after antigen-specific T cells had been expanded with peptide pools. Positive PCR tests came between March and December 2020, ahead of the US Alpha, Beta and Delta variants. Cultured CD4+ T-cell DNA underwent Oncomine TCR Beta short-read sequencing. TCRdb re-derived calls from the PCR reads in MiXCR, one entry per CDR3 protein. The sample lists approximately 15,000 distinct CDR3 sequences, approximately 55% occurring once. The receptor's source is a human donor who had recovered from COVID-19. The sequenced sample was CD4+ T cells from blood, cultured in vitro, obtained before SARS-CoV-2 vaccination. The rearrangement links TRBV5-3 to TRBJ2-1, with no clear D. TRBV5-3 is marked as an open reading frame, function uncertain. DNA of the CDR3: TGTGCCAGCACCCCCGGCCATAATGAGCAGTTCTTC. Translation: CASTPGHNEQFF.